This T cell receptor (beta chain) was profiled in a study of blood T cells in healthy people across ages. Findings of the study overall: Diversity of TCR beta per million T cells declined in a roughly linear way with age.

A J-beta primer mix and a sample-barcoded 5' primer were used in a second PCR of about 6 to 12 cycles. Paired-end reads containing CDR3 totaled no fewer than 2.5 million for each sample. TCRdb analysed the 5' RACE reads with MiXCR anew, one entry per CDR3 protein. Here the sample spans some 710,000 distinct CDR3 sequences, roughly 20% being singletons. About this clonotype itself: Antigen unknown.

The CDR3 is made up of 12 amino acids. From germline, CDR1 is WSHSY and CDR2 SAAADI. With 7 bases removed from V and 5 bases from J, the gap between germline ends came to 9 bases. The receptor comes from a man between 65 and 85 years old in good health. The J gene is TRBJ2-1, the V gene TRBV10-2; the D gene is possibly TRBD1 (6 bases). The sequenced material came from blood. The CDR3 DNA follows: TGCGCCAGCACAGGGGTCCACAATGAGCAGTTCTTC. Translating it yields CASTGVHNEQFF.